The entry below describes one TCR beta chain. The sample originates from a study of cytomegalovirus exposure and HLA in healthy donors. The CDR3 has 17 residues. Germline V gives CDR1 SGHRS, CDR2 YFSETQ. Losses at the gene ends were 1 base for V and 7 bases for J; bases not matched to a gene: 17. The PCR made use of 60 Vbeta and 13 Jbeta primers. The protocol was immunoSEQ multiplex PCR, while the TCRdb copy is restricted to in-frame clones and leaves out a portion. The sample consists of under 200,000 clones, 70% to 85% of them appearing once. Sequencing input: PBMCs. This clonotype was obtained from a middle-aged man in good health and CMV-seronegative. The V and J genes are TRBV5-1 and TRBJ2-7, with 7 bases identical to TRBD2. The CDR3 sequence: CASSLFPNGERDWEQYF. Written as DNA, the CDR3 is TGCGCCAGCAGCTTGTTCCCAAACGGAGAGCGGGACTGGGAGCAGTACTTC.